These T cell receptor beta chains were read from a single sample in a study of blood T cell repertoires in COVID-19. Some clones are missing from TCRdb's copy, which holds only in-frame ones; the method was immunoSEQ multiplex PCR. The sample records some 250,000 clones, 70% to 90% being singletons. The specimen sequenced was peripheral blood. The receptors originated from a man aged 25-45 years with active or convalescent COVID-19. Both conserved end residues are part of each CDR3. The D gene is left open where the match is weak. Clone size appears in some rows only: once, few, many, or a class for an expanded clone.

v_call: TRBV18
clone_size: -
d_call: TRBD1
j_call: TRBJ1-2
cdr3_aa: CASSPRGQGDGYTF
cdr3_nt: TGTGCCAGCTCACCTAGGGGACAGGGGGACGGCTACACCTTC

v_call: TRBV11-2
clone_size: -
d_call: -
j_call: TRBJ2-2
cdr3_aa: CASSLEPPHSSNTGELFF
cdr3_nt: TGTGCCAGCAGCTTAGAGCCCCCACATTCCTCGAACACCGGGGAGCTGTTTTTT

v_call: TRBV4-2
clone_size: once
d_call: -
j_call: TRBJ1-1
cdr3_aa: CASSQNLGTEAFF
cdr3_nt: TGTGCCAGCAGCCAAAACCTAGGCACTGAAGCTTTCTTT

v_call: TRBV10-1
clone_size: once
d_call: -
j_call: TRBJ1-1
cdr3_aa: CASRTRSGGNTEAFF
cdr3_nt: TGCGCCAGCAGGACTAGATCTGGTGGGAACACTGAAGCTTTCTTT

v_call: TRBV3-1/TRBV3-2
clone_size: -
d_call: -
j_call: TRBJ2-5
cdr3_aa: CASRPRSTDTKQETQYF
cdr3_nt: TGTGCCAGCAGACCGCGATCTACCGACACCAAACAAGAGACCCAGTACTTC

v_call: TRBV10-3
clone_size: -
d_call: -
j_call: TRBJ2-7
cdr3_aa: CAISERQASYEQYF
cdr3_nt: TGTGCCATCAGTGAGCGACAGGCGTCCTACGAGCAGTACTTC

v_call: TRBV5-1
clone_size: -
d_call: TRBD2
j_call: TRBJ2-1
cdr3_aa: CASSLNLAGSSEQFF
cdr3_nt: TGCGCCAGCAGCTTGAATCTAGCGGGGTCAAGTGAGCAGTTCTTC

v_call: TRBV5-1
clone_size: -
d_call: TRBD1
j_call: TRBJ2-2
cdr3_aa: CASSQGQGNTGELFF
cdr3_nt: TGCGCCAGCAGTCAGGGACAGGGGAACACCGGGGAGCTGTTTTTT

v_call: TRBV3-1/TRBV3-2
clone_size: few
d_call: -
j_call: TRBJ1-2
cdr3_aa: CASSQEAGFNYGYTF
cdr3_nt: TGTGCCAGCAGCCAAGAAGCGGGGTTCAACTATGGCTACACCTTC

v_call: TRBV25-1
clone_size: -
d_call: TRBD2
j_call: TRBJ2-7
cdr3_aa: CASSEFNSGDYEQYF
cdr3_nt: TGTGCCAGCAGTGAATTTAATAGCGGGGACTACGAGCAGTACTTC

v_call: TRBV19
clone_size: -
d_call: TRBD1
j_call: TRBJ1-4
cdr3_aa: CASSGTVVEKLFF
cdr3_nt: TGTGCCAGCTCCGGGACAGTCGTTGAAAAACTGTTTTTT

v_call: TRBV24-1
clone_size: few
d_call: -
j_call: TRBJ1-3
cdr3_aa: CATSDSWEEGSGNTIYF
cdr3_nt: TGTGCCACCAGTGATTCCTGGGAGGAAGGCTCTGGAAACACCATATATTTT

v_call: TRBV9
clone_size: -
d_call: TRBD2
j_call: TRBJ2-2
cdr3_aa: CASSVAPWRGGLDTGELFF
cdr3_nt: TGTGCCAGCAGCGTAGCCCCTTGGCGGGGGGGGCTCGACACCGGGGAGCTGTTTTTT

v_call: TRBV5-1
clone_size: few
d_call: -
j_call: TRBJ2-2
cdr3_aa: CASSVSRELFF
cdr3_nt: TGCGCCAGCAGCGTAAGCCGGGAGCTGTTTTTT

v_call: TRBV5-4
clone_size: -
d_call: -
j_call: TRBJ2-5
cdr3_aa: CASSLILQETQYF
cdr3_nt: TGTGCCAGCAGCTTGATACTGCAAGAGACCCAGTACTTC

v_call: TRBV5-1
clone_size: -
d_call: -
j_call: TRBJ2-7
cdr3_aa: CASSWTETYEQYF
cdr3_nt: TGCGCCAGCAGCTGGACAGAAACCTACGAGCAGTACTTC

v_call: TRBV2
clone_size: -
d_call: TRBD1
j_call: TRBJ2-3
cdr3_aa: CASNRDRGTDTQYF
cdr3_nt: TGTGCCAGCAACCGGGACAGGGGCACAGATACGCAGTATTTT

v_call: TRBV7-2
clone_size: few
d_call: -
j_call: TRBJ1-6
cdr3_aa: CASSLGSQGNSPLHF
cdr3_nt: TGTGCCAGCAGCTTAGGGTCCCAGGGAAATTCACCCCTCCACTTT

v_call: TRBV7-9
clone_size: -
d_call: -
j_call: TRBJ2-2
cdr3_aa: CASSPVTGELFF
cdr3_nt: TGTGCCAGCAGCCCTGTTACCGGGGAGCTGTTTTTT

v_call: TRBV2
clone_size: -
d_call: -
j_call: TRBJ1-5
cdr3_aa: CASSSAPGHRLTQHF
cdr3_nt: TGTGCCAGCAGCTCCGCCCCGGGACACCGATTGACCCAGCATTTT

v_call: TRBV3-1/TRBV3-2
clone_size: once
d_call: TRBD1
j_call: TRBJ1-2
cdr3_aa: CASSQVIGTANRHGYTF
cdr3_nt: TGTGCCAGCAGCCAAGTCATCGGGACAGCAAATCGTCATGGCTACACCTTC

v_call: TRBV13
clone_size: -
d_call: TRBD1
j_call: TRBJ1-2
cdr3_aa: CASSMGQRFGYTF
cdr3_nt: TGTGCCAGCAGCATGGGACAGAGATTCGGCTACACCTTC

v_call: TRBV5-8
clone_size: -
d_call: TRBD1
j_call: TRBJ1-6
cdr3_aa: CASSLNRGGSSYNSPLHF
cdr3_nt: TGTGCCAGCAGCTTGAACAGGGGGGGATCCTCCTATAATTCACCCCTCCACTTT

v_call: TRBV5-5
clone_size: -
d_call: -
j_call: TRBJ2-3
cdr3_aa: CASSVDRGNTQYF
cdr3_nt: TGTGCCAGCAGCGTGGACAGAGGGAATACGCAGTATTTT

v_call: TRBV21-1
clone_size: -
d_call: -
j_call: TRBJ2-7
cdr3_aa: CASTTLGQGMGEQYF
cdr3_nt: TGTGCCAGCACTACCTTGGGACAGGGGATGGGGGAGCAGTACTTC

v_call: TRBV7-2
clone_size: -
d_call: TRBD2
j_call: TRBJ2-1
cdr3_aa: CASSSLAGDQFF
cdr3_nt: TGTGCCAGCAGCTCCTTAGCGGGGGACCAGTTCTTC

v_call: TRBV2
clone_size: -
d_call: TRBD1
j_call: TRBJ1-5
cdr3_aa: CASQQQGASNQPQHF
cdr3_nt: TGTGCCAGCCAACAGCAGGGGGCTAGCAATCAGCCCCAGCATTTT

v_call: TRBV18
clone_size: -
d_call: TRBD1
j_call: TRBJ1-1
cdr3_aa: CASSHSQGMNTEAFF
cdr3_nt: TGTGCCAGCTCACACTCACAGGGGATGAACACTGAAGCTTTCTTT

v_call: TRBV29-1
clone_size: -
d_call: TRBD1
j_call: TRBJ2-5
cdr3_aa: CSVPRTGRLQETQYF
cdr3_nt: TGCAGCGTCCCCCGGACAGGGCGCCTCCAAGAGACCCAGTACTTC

v_call: TRBV18
clone_size: few
d_call: -
j_call: TRBJ1-1
cdr3_aa: CASSPQGWYTEAFF
cdr3_nt: TGTGCCAGCTCACCCCAGGGCTGGTACACTGAAGCTTTCTTT

v_call: TRBV19
clone_size: -
d_call: TRBD1
j_call: TRBJ2-2
cdr3_aa: CASSIGGTANTGELFF
cdr3_nt: TGTGCCAGTAGTATAGGGGGGACAGCGAACACCGGGGAGCTGTTTTTT

v_call: TRBV25-1
clone_size: -
d_call: -
j_call: TRBJ2-3
cdr3_aa: CASSETRGTDTQYF
cdr3_nt: TGTGCCAGCAGTGAGACTAGAGGCACAGATACGCAGTATTTT

v_call: TRBV6-1
clone_size: -
d_call: TRBD1
j_call: TRBJ1-6
cdr3_aa: CASSEAGQGDSPLHF
cdr3_nt: TGTGCCAGCAGTGAAGCCGGCCAGGGGGACTCACCCCTCCACTTT

v_call: TRBV6-6
clone_size: few
d_call: -
j_call: TRBJ1-1
cdr3_aa: CAEGRPGDNTEAFF
cdr3_nt: TGTGCGGAGGGTAGACCGGGAGATAACACTGAAGCTTTCTTT

v_call: TRBV9
clone_size: once
d_call: TRBD2
j_call: TRBJ2-7
cdr3_aa: CASSVGSGGAYEQYF
cdr3_nt: TGTGCCAGCAGCGTAGGGAGCGGGGGGGCCTACGAGCAGTACTTC

v_call: TRBV7-2
clone_size: -
d_call: TRBD2
j_call: TRBJ2-7
cdr3_aa: CASSPLGGGYAYEQYF
cdr3_nt: TGTGCCAGCAGCCCCCTGGGCGGGGGGTACGCCTACGAGCAGTACTTC

v_call: TRBV29-1
clone_size: -
d_call: -
j_call: TRBJ1-1
cdr3_aa: CSVEVSVGWAFF
cdr3_nt: TGCAGCGTTGAAGTCTCGGTCGGTTGGGCTTTCTTT

v_call: TRBV5-4
clone_size: -
d_call: -
j_call: TRBJ2-3
cdr3_aa: CASSFLPEGDTQYF
cdr3_nt: TGTGCCAGCAGCTTTCTGCCTGAGGGAGATACGCAGTATTTT

v_call: TRBV18
clone_size: -
d_call: TRBD1
j_call: TRBJ2-1
cdr3_aa: CASSDRAPLMFF
cdr3_nt: TGTGCCAGCTCGGACAGGGCCCCTCTCATGTTCTTC

v_call: TRBV11-3
clone_size: -
d_call: -
j_call: TRBJ1-1
cdr3_aa: CASSLQSMNTEAFF
cdr3_nt: TGTGCCAGCAGCTTACAGTCGATGAACACTGAAGCTTTCTTT

v_call: TRBV5-4
clone_size: few
d_call: TRBD1
j_call: TRBJ2-7
cdr3_aa: CASSLRTGAYEQYF
cdr3_nt: TGTGCCAGCAGCCTGAGGACAGGAGCCTACGAGCAGTACTTC

v_call: TRBV5-1
clone_size: -
d_call: -
j_call: TRBJ1-4
cdr3_aa: CASSLSGSTNEKLFF
cdr3_nt: TGCGCCAGCAGCTTATCAGGTTCAACTAATGAAAAACTGTTTTTT

v_call: TRBV6-1
clone_size: -
d_call: -
j_call: TRBJ2-7
cdr3_aa: CASSEDRAPYEQYF
cdr3_nt: TGTGCCAGCAGTGAAGACAGGGCACCCTACGAGCAGTACTTC

v_call: TRBV10-3
clone_size: -
d_call: -
j_call: TRBJ1-2
cdr3_aa: CANSPSGYGYTF
cdr3_nt: TGTGCCAACTCACCGTCCGGCTATGGCTACACCTTC

v_call: TRBV6-5
clone_size: -
d_call: TRBD2
j_call: TRBJ2-5
cdr3_aa: CASKGAGGGTQYF
cdr3_nt: TGTGCCAGCAAAGGAGCGGGGGGCGGGACCCAGTACTTC

v_call: TRBV30
clone_size: -
d_call: -
j_call: TRBJ2-7
cdr3_aa: CAWSVLGGKQYF
cdr3_nt: TGTGCCTGGAGTGTACTGGGAGGTAAGCAGTACTTC

v_call: TRBV2
clone_size: -
d_call: TRBD1
j_call: TRBJ1-3
cdr3_aa: CASSATGAGNTIYF
cdr3_nt: TGTGCCAGCAGTGCGACAGGGGCCGGAAACACCATATATTTT

v_call: TRBV7-9
clone_size: -
d_call: TRBD1
j_call: TRBJ1-2
cdr3_aa: CASSLAGWDSRMGGYTF
cdr3_nt: TGTGCCAGCAGCTTAGCCGGCTGGGACAGCCGAATGGGAGGCTACACCTTC

v_call: TRBV7-3
clone_size: -
d_call: TRBD1
j_call: TRBJ2-1
cdr3_aa: CTSSATFQGEQFF
cdr3_nt: TGTACCAGCAGCGCAACTTTCCAGGGGGAACAGTTCTTC

v_call: TRBV28
clone_size: -
d_call: TRBD2
j_call: TRBJ2-7
cdr3_aa: CASRREPTYEQYF
cdr3_nt: TGTGCCAGCCGGCGGGAGCCAACCTACGAGCAGTACTTC

v_call: TRBV11-1
clone_size: -
d_call: -
j_call: TRBJ2-2
cdr3_aa: CASSLRGTGELFF
cdr3_nt: TGTGCCAGCAGCCTGCGGGGCACCGGGGAGCTGTTTTTT

v_call: TRBV28
clone_size: -
d_call: TRBD2
j_call: TRBJ2-1
cdr3_aa: CASRLLAGVNNEQFF
cdr3_nt: TGTGCCAGCAGACTTCTAGCGGGGGTCAACAATGAGCAGTTCTTC

v_call: TRBV18
clone_size: -
d_call: -
j_call: TRBJ1-1
cdr3_aa: CASSPRHRLANTEAFF
cdr3_nt: TGTGCCAGCTCACCAAGACACAGGTTGGCGAACACTGAAGCTTTCTTT